The 4 T cell receptor beta chains given below trace back to one sample, sequenced in a study of human T cells and chemical hapten exposure. The time point is: healthy volunteer bleed at 6 weeks. The total RNA was obtained from whole blood that was not fractionated. TCRdb passed the RACE reads through MiXCR, listing each CDR3 protein once. The table has roughly 75,000 distinct CDR3 sequences, roughly 7.9% seen once. The sequenced sample consisted of whole blood. The receptor set was obtained from a female donor in good health. Some clones in this sample may be carry-over from other donors' samples.

This clonotype was found a few times. This sequence joins TRBV10-3 and TRBJ2-3; TRBD2 aligns across 7 bases. This CDR3 spans 14 amino acids. V gave up 5 bases and J gave up 3 bases; unmatched junction bases: 5. CDR1 and CDR2 (germline): ENHRY, SYGVKD. The CDR3: CAISKREGTDTQYF. In DNA, the CDR3 is TGTGCCATCAGTAAGAGGGAGGGAACAGATACGCAGTATTTT.

This clonotype has a count of ten or more. V gene TRBV2 combines with J gene TRBJ2-3; no firm D call. The CDR3 is 12 amino acids. Trimming removed 7 bases from V and 0 bases from J, with 5 bases in between. Germline-derived CDR1 and CDR2 are SNHLY and FYNNEI. The CDR3 here is CASTRSTDTQYF. DNA for the CDR3: TGTGCCAGCACCCGCAGCACAGATACGCAGTATTTT.

This clonotype was seen a handful of times. This rearrangement joins TRBV20-1 to TRBJ1-6; 7 bases map to TRBD1. The CDR3 runs to 14 residues. V shed 3 bases, J shed 7 bases, and the junction held 6 bases outside the gene matches. The V gene's germline CDR1 is DFQATT and CDR2 SNEGSKA (reference sequence). The CDR3 DNA reads TGCAGTGCTAGTAGGGACAGAAGCAATTCACCCCTCCACTTT. Translating gives CSASRDRSNSPLHF.

The table lists this clonotype with a few counts. This chain connects TRBV18 to TRBJ2-3, with 10 bases fitting TRBD2. V shed 6 bases, J shed 4 bases, and the junction held 7 bases outside the gene matches. Germline V gives CDR1 KGHSH, CDR2 LQKENI. There are 15 residues in the CDR3. The CDR3 reads CASSPLAGAADTQYF. The CDR3 DNA reads TGTGCCAGCTCCCCTCTAGCGGGGGCCGCAGATACGCAGTATTTT.